The 20 T cell receptor beta chains below all came from one sample that was sequenced in a study of T cell repertoires in aging, cancer and after chemotherapy. Rearranged V-D-J TRB sequences were amplified with a mixed TRB-A/B primer pool. TCRdb used MiXCR to reprocess the multiplex PCR reads, holding one entry per CDR3 protein. The sample consists of fewer than 1,500 distinct CDR3 sequences, under 25% of them appearing once. Peripheral blood genomic DNA, not sorted cells or RNA, was the template. The sample taken for sequencing was blood. These receptors all come from a human donor with a solid tumor.

Relative to its sample, this clonotype is medium-sized (0.01 to 0.1%). The rearrangement links TRBV20-1 to TRBJ2-5; 8 bases line up with TRBD2. The germline gives CDR1 DFQATT, CDR2 SNEGSKA (reference sequence). The CDR3 runs to 15 residues. V lost 3 bases to trimming and J lost 2 bases; unmatched junction nucleotides: 8. The CDR3 reads CSARESSGLQETQYF. The CDR3 DNA is TGCAGTGCTAGGGAGTCTAGCGGGTTACAAGAGACCCAGTACTTC.

This clonotype ranks as medium-sized. The CDR3 reads CASSYTDTQYF. Written as DNA, the CDR3 is TGTGCCAGCAGCTACACAGATACGCAGTATTTT. The chain uses TRBV12-3 or TRBV12-4 and TRBJ2-3; no reliable D call. The CDR3 has 11 residues. Between the trimmed V and J ends, which lost 6 bases and 2 bases, there was a span of 3 bases.

By frequency in the sample, this clonotype is medium-sized. The chain employs TRBV6-5 and TRBJ1-1, with TRBD1 matching over 7 bases. The CDR3 covers 14 residues. Germline CDR1 reads MNHEY; CDR2 reads SVGAGI. J was trimmed by 4 bases and V by 4 bases; bases with no gene match: 6. The CDR3 sequence: CASSSQGRLTEAFF. The CDR3 nucleotides are TGTGCCAGCAGTTCACAGGGGCGGCTCACTGAAGCTTTCTTT.

This clonotype is categorized as medium-sized. The V and J genes are TRBV5-4 and TRBJ2-1; TRBD2 agrees at 9 bases. The V segment lost 2 bases and the J segment 4 bases; nucleotides outside the gene matches: 7. The germline gives CDR1 SGHNT, CDR2 YYREEE (reference sequence). The CDR3 contains 16 residues. CDR3 nucleotide sequence: TGTGCCAGCAGCTTAGGGCGGGGGGGACCTTACAATGAGCAGTTCTTC. Residues: CASSLGRGGPYNEQFF.

This clonotype counts as large. The V call is TRBV10-3, the J call TRBJ1-2; possible D gene TRBD1, 6 bases. With 4 bases removed from V and 3 bases from J, the gap between germline ends came to 12 bases. From germline, CDR1 is ENHRY and CDR2 SYGVKD. The CDR3 contains 14 residues. CDR3: CAISAPGQDYGYTF. CDR3 in DNA: TGTGCCATCAGTGCACCGGGACAAGACTATGGCTACACCTTC.

This clonotype occurred a few times. The rearrangement uses TRBV28 and TRBJ1-5; perhaps TRBD1 as D (6 bases). Trimming removed 6 bases from V and 5 bases from J, with 14 bases in between. Germline CDR1 and CDR2: MDHEN and SYDVKM. The CDR3 extends over 14 amino acids. CDR3 region: CASRDHRDYQPQHF. In nucleotides, the CDR3 is TGTGCCAGCAGGGACCACAGGGACTATCAGCCCCAGCATTTT.

By share, this clonotype counts as large. The chain joins TRBV30 to TRBJ1-2; 8 bases map to TRBD1. CDR1 and CDR2 from the germline V gene are GTSNPN and SVGIG (reference sequence). There are 14 residues in the CDR3. J was trimmed by 5 bases and V by 8 bases; bases with no gene match: 13. The CDR3 protein is CARQSGTGVYGYTF. The CDR3 coding sequence is TGTGCCCGGCAATCCGGGACAGGCGTTTATGGCTACACCTTC.

By share, this clonotype counts as medium-sized (0.01 to 0.1%). J is TRBJ1-6 and V is TRBV12-3 or TRBV12-4; no reliable D call. This CDR3 is built from 13 residues. The V end was cut by 8 bases, the J end by 6 bases, with 11 bases between. As DNA, the CDR3 is TGTGCCAGCGGAGAGGTTTCTAATTCACCCCTCCACTTT. Encoded protein: CASGEVSNSPLHF.

The rearrangement joins TRBV7-2 to TRBJ2-1; 9 bases align to TRBD2. V gave up 4 bases and J gave up 4 bases; unmatched junction bases: 8. Germline-derived CDR1 and CDR2 are SGHTA and FQGNSA. CDR3 length: 16 amino acids. CDR3 nucleotides: TGTGCCAGCAGCTCCTACCTTAGCGGGGGTTACAATGAGCAGTTCTTC. This translates into CASSSYLSGGYNEQFF.

This chain links TRBV20-1 with TRBJ1-6, with a weak D call TRBD1 (5 bases). The germline gives CDR1 DFQATT, CDR2 SNEGSKA (reference sequence). The V and J ends lost 6 bases and 8 bases respectively, with 17 bases between them. The CDR3 extends over 14 amino acids. The CDR3 protein is CSAPRGRADSPLHF. In DNA, the CDR3 is TGCAGTGCCCCTCGGGGACGGGCAGATTCACCCCTCCACTTT.

This clonotype is classed as medium-sized (0.01 to 0.1%). The CDR3 DNA is TGCGCCAGCAGCACCCTTGGCGGCCAGGGGTATGGCTACACCTTC. This codes for CASSTLGGQGYGYTF. The chain recombines TRBV5-1 with TRBJ1-2; TRBD1 might be the D (6 bases). The CDR3 loop spans 15 amino acids. The germline V gene encodes CDR1 SGHRS and CDR2 YFSETQ. The V end lost 4 bases, the J end lost 5 bases, and 18 bases lay between the germline ends.

Remarks on this clonotype: A read error is possible here, since a much larger clone lies one base away. The rearrangement links TRBV20-1 to TRBJ2-7; D is uncertain. With 7 bases removed from V and 0 bases from J, the gap between germline ends came to 13 bases. The CDR3 sequence is 13 residues long. Looked up from germline, CDR1 is DFQATT and CDR2 is SNEGSKA (reference sequence). CDR3 DNA: TGCAGTGTCGCATCGGTCATCTCCTACGAGCAGTACTTC. This codes for CSVASVISYEQYF.

By share, this clonotype counts as medium-sized (0.01 to 0.1%). The chain couples TRBV12-3 or TRBV12-4 to TRBJ2-7; D unresolved. V shed 2 bases and J shed 6 bases, with 11 bases lying between them. This CDR3 is built from 13 residues. The CDR3, as DNA: TGTGCCAGCAGTTTATCCTCCTCTGGCGAGCAGTACTTC. Translation gives CASSLSSSGEQYF.

This clonotype has only a few counts. This chain links TRBV20-1 with TRBJ2-3, with D tentatively TRBD1 or TRBD2 (5 bases each). The CDR3 is 14 residues long. The V gene's germline CDR1 is DFQATT and CDR2 SNEGSKA (reference sequence). V was cut by 3 bases and J by 2 bases, with 12 bases left in between. The CDR3 loop is CSASLGRITDTQYF. In DNA, the CDR3 is TGCAGTGCTAGTTTGGGACGGATCACAGATACGCAGTATTTT.

The V gene is TRBV19, the J gene TRBJ2-3; TRBD1 matches 10 bases. The germline V gene has CDR1 LNHDA and CDR2 SQIVND (reference sequence). CDR3 length: 15 residues. J was trimmed by 3 bases and V by 3 bases; bases with no gene match: 3. The DNA of the CDR3 is TGTGCCAGTAGTATGGCGGGACAGGGGACAGATACGCAGTATTTT. Translating it yields CASSMAGQGTDTQYF.

The V call is TRBV6-1, the J call TRBJ1-1, with 9 bases aligning to TRBD1. J lost 3 bases, V lost 5 bases, and 1 base had no gene match. This CDR3 has 13 residues. Germline CDR1 is MNHNS and CDR2 is SASEGT. Here the CDR3 DNA reads TGTGCCAGCAGTCGGACAGGGGACACTGAAGCTTTCTTT. Translated: CASSRTGDTEAFF.

By share of the sample, this clonotype is medium-sized. The chain links TRBV5-4 to TRBJ2-3; TRBD2 matches 9 bases. V lost 4 bases and J lost 2; bases outside the gene matches: 8. The CDR3 is 16 residues long. Germline-derived CDR1 and CDR2 are SGHNT and YYREEE (reference sequence). CDR3 sequence reads: CASSPTLAGVTDTQYF. DNA for the CDR3: TGTGCCAGCAGCCCGACTTTAGCGGGGGTCACAGATACGCAGTATTTT. Based on the CDR3 plus reference TRBV5-4 and TRBJ2-3, the full variable domain is ETGVTQSPTHLIKTRGQQVTLRCSSQSGHNTVSWYQQALGQGPQFIFQYYREEENGRGNFPPRFSGLQFPNYSSELNVNALELDDSALYLCASSPTLAGVTDTQYFGPGTRLTVL.

This clonotype was picked up a small number of times. The chain carries TRBV20-1 and TRBJ1-6; possible D gene TRBD1, 6 bases. V was pared by 3 bases and J by 7 bases, with 13 bases between. From germline, CDR1 is DFQATT and CDR2 SNEGSKA (reference sequence). The CDR3 covers 14 residues. CDR3 loop: CSASRTDSNSPLHF. CDR3 nucleotide sequence: TGCAGTGCTAGTCGGACAGATTCCAATTCACCCCTCCACTTT.

This clonotype is medium-sized by share. The rearrangement joins TRBV19 to TRBJ1-3; D remains unclear. CDR1 and CDR2 (germline): LNHDA, SQIVND (reference sequence). The ends were cut back, 7 bases at V and 4 bases at J, with 17 bases in the middle. The length of the CDR3 is 15 residues. The CDR3 DNA is TGTGCCAGTAAACTGGGCTCGGGGTCCGGAAACACCATATATTTT. As protein: CASKLGSGSGNTIYF.

To note about this clonotype: An end of the junction differs from the germline gene, which may be a read error. This CDR3 is CASSLGGADNQPQHF. CDR3 coding DNA: TGCGCCAGCAGCTTGGGGGGCGCGGACAATCAGCCCCAGCATTTT. V gene TRBV13 combines with J gene TRBJ1-5, with D perhaps matching TRBD1 (6 bases). Germline values: CDR1 PRHDT, CDR2 FYEKMQ (reference sequence). CDR3 length: 15 amino acids. Based on the CDR3 plus reference TRBV13 and TRBJ1-5, the full variable domain is AAGVIQSPRHLIKEKRETATLKCYPIPRHDTVYWYQQGPGQDPQFLISFYEKMQSDKGSIPDRFSAQQFSDYHSELNMSSLELGDSALYFCASSLGGADNQPQHFGDGTRLSIL.